Listed below are T cell receptor beta chains from one sample, sequenced in a study of identifying expanded T cells in peripheral blood. Profiled with immunoSEQ multiplex PCR; TCRdb holds only in-frame clones, not every one. The sample shows 100,000 to 150,000 clones, roughly 84% of them seen only once. Sequenced input: blood. Source of these receptors: a person aged 18 to 75 in good health. The CDR3 runs from the conserved cysteine through the conserved F or W. The order of the fields is D gene, J gene, V gene, clone size, CDR3 protein, CDR3 DNA. The D gene is left open where the match is weak. Not every row has a clone size; where given, it reads once, few, many or a size class.

TRBD2 | TRBJ2-1 | TRBV19 | - | CASSVGLAKGEQFF | TGTGCCAGTAGTGTAGGACTAGCGAAAGGTGAGCAGTTCTTC
TRBD1 | TRBJ1-1 | TRBV7-8 | - | CASSLRQGAMNTEAFF | TGTGCCAGCAGCTTACGACAGGGGGCTATGAACACTGAAGCTTTCTTT
- | TRBJ1-1 | TRBV4-1 | - | CASSRGGQGLMVNTEAFF | TGCGCCAGCAGCCGGGGGGGGCAGGGTTTGATGGTGAACACTGAAGCTTTCTTT
- | TRBJ1-1 | TRBV6-5 | - | CASSYALSDTEAFF | TGTGCCAGCAGTTACGCCCTTTCGGACACTGAAGCTTTCTTT
- | TRBJ1-2 | TRBV6-4 | - | CASSDLGYGYTF | TGTGCCAGCAGTGACCTTGGGTATGGCTACACCTTC
TRBD1 | TRBJ2-7 | TRBV5-8 | - | CASSPFRDSSSYEQYF | TGTGCCAGCAGCCCATTTCGGGACAGCTCCTCCTACGAGCAGTACTTC
- | TRBJ1-6 | TRBV2 | few | CASYLVSGDPHF | TGTGCCAGCTACTTGGTTTCGGGGGATCCCCACTTT
- | TRBJ2-7 | TRBV5-5 | - | CASSLYGNPYEQYF | TGTGCCAGCAGCTTATATGGTAATCCCTACGAGCAGTACTTC
- | TRBJ2-1 | TRBV14 | - | CASSQEGHRSRNEQFF | TGTGCCAGCAGCCAAGAGGGCCACCGAAGCCGCAATGAGCAGTTCTTC
- | TRBJ1-1 | TRBV5-6 | - | CASSLGQAYTEAFF | TGTGCCAGCAGCTTGGGACAGGCCTACACTGAAGCTTTCTTT
- | TRBJ1-6 | TRBV6-1 | - | CASSKGQPQISYNSPLHF | TGTGCCAGCAGTAAAGGACAGCCACAAATCTCCTATAATTCACCCCTCCACTTT
- | TRBJ2-1 | TRBV18 | - | CASSPVGGDNEQFF | TGTGCCAGCTCACCGGTCGGCGGCGACAATGAGCAGTTCTTC
- | TRBJ2-5 | TRBV7-2 | - | CASSSNQGRETQYF | TGTGCCAGCAGCTCAAACCAGGGGAGAGAGACCCAGTACTTC
- | TRBJ1-4 | TRBV5-5 | - | CASSLRSREKLFF | TGTGCCAGCAGCTTGCGGTCAAGGGAAAAACTGTTTTTT
- | TRBJ1-1 | TRBV18 | once | CASSSTHVAGDLNTEAFF | TGTGCCAGCTCATCAACCCACGTGGCAGGAGATTTGAACACTGAAGCTTTCTTT
- | TRBJ2-5 | TRBV6-1 | - | CASSRDGEETQYF | TGTGCCAGCAGCCGGGACGGAGAAGAGACCCAGTACTTC
- | TRBJ1-1 | TRBV7-2 | - | CASTFGYNTEAFF | TGTGCCAGCACCTTTGGGTATAACACTGAAGCTTTCTTT
- | TRBJ2-5 | TRBV11-1 | - | CASSLVAGGETQYF | TGTGCCAGCAGCTTAGTAGCAGGAGGAGAGACCCAGTACTTC
- | TRBJ1-1 | TRBV27 | - | CASSLLQGNTEAFF | TGTGCCAGCAGTTTATTACAAGGGAACACTGAAGCTTTCTTT
- | TRBJ1-2 | TRBV5-5 | - | CASSLSGREYGYTF | TGTGCCAGCAGCTTGTCAGGTCGGGAGTATGGCTACACCTTC
TRBD1 | TRBJ2-7 | TRBV7-6 | - | CASSLADRNYEQYF | TGTGCCAGCAGCTTAGCGGACAGGAACTACGAGCAGTACTTC
TRBD1 | TRBJ2-1 | TRBV5-1 | - | CASSADRVRNEQFF | TGCGCCAGCAGCGCTGACAGGGTAAGGAATGAGCAGTTCTTC
- | TRBJ1-2 | TRBV27 | few | CASRTTNYGYTF | TGTGCCAGTCGCACAACCAACTATGGCTACACCTTC
TRBD1 | TRBJ1-1 | TRBV29-1 | few | CSVEVQRAGGNTEAFF | TGCAGCGTTGAAGTTCAGAGGGCAGGGGGGAACACTGAAGCTTTCTTT
- | TRBJ1-1 | TRBV30 | - | CAWGTEAFF | TGTGCCTGGGGGACAGAAGCTTTCTTT
TRBD1 | TRBJ1-2 | TRBV27 | once | CASRRTGSNYGYTF | TGTGCCAGCAGGAGGACAGGGAGTAACTATGGCTACACCTTC
- | TRBJ1-6 | TRBV28 | - | CASLSGTRNSPLHF | TGTGCCAGTCTATCGGGCACTAGGAATTCACCCCTCCACTTT
TRBD2 | TRBJ2-7 | TRBV5-4 | - | CASRSTSSPYEQYF | TGTGCCAGCAGGTCGACTAGCAGCCCCTACGAGCAGTACTTC
- | TRBJ2-7 | TRBV5-1 | - | CASSFIAGDGYEQYF | TGTGCCAGCAGCTTTATCGCAGGGGACGGCTACGAGCAGTACTTC
- | TRBJ2-7 | TRBV27 | - | CASSSNRNYEQYF | TGTGCCAGCAGTTCCAACAGGAACTACGAGCAGTACTTC
- | TRBJ2-7 | TRBV27 | - | CASSFAGRTYEQYF | TGTGCCAGCAGTTTCGCAGGAAGAACCTACGAGCAGTACTTC
- | TRBJ2-7 | TRBV7-9 | - | CASSPGSLDEQYF | TGTGCCAGCAGCCCGGGATCCTTGGACGAGCAGTACTTC
- | TRBJ1-1 | TRBV6-1 | - | CASSVTRPRGLTEAFF | TGTGCCAGCAGTGTGACCCGACCGAGGGGTTTAACTGAAGCTTTCTTT
- | TRBJ2-5 | TRBV18 | - | CASSQGQAGQTQYF | TGTGCCAGCTCCCAAGGACAGGCGGGACAGACCCAGTACTTC
- | TRBJ1-2 | TRBV30 | - | CAWSPPYRGSRRGYTF | TGTGCCTGGAGTCCTCCTTATAGAGGATCACGGCGCGGCTACACCTTC
- | TRBJ1-3 | TRBV4-3 | - | CASSQGLQGFVGNTIYF | TGCGCCAGCAGCCAAGGCTTACAGGGTTTTGTTGGAAACACCATATATTTT
- | TRBJ1-6 | TRBV6-5 | - | CASLSGSFSPLHF | TGTGCCAGCTTGTCGGGCTCCTTTTCACCCCTCCACTTT
- | TRBJ1-2 | TRBV7-9 | - | CASSSGGWQPEANYGYTF | TGTGCCAGCAGCTCAGGAGGTTGGCAACCAGAAGCTAACTATGGCTACACCTTC
- | TRBJ1-2 | TRBV14 | - | CASSQVGTDVYGYTF | TGTGCCAGCAGCCAAGTAGGGACTGACGTCTATGGCTACACCTTC
TRBD1 | TRBJ1-2 | TRBV5-1 | - | CASSYTGGYGYTF | TGCGCCAGCAGCTATACAGGGGGATATGGCTACACCTTC
- | TRBJ1-1 | TRBV7-9 | few | CASSFPLRNTEAFF | TGTGCCAGCAGCTTCCCCCTCAGGAACACTGAAGCTTTCTTT
- | TRBJ2-3 | TRBV6-6 | - | CASSYTPQTDTQYF | TGTGCCAGCAGTTACACCCCCCAGACAGATACGCAGTATTTT
- | TRBJ1-4 | TRBV7-2 | - | CASSDYLTQELFF | TGTGCCAGCAGCGATTACTTGACCCAAGAACTGTTTTTT
- | TRBJ1-2 | TRBV11-3 | - | CASSLVDLYSYGYTF | TGTGCCAGCAGCTTAGTGGACCTATACTCGTATGGCTACACCTTC
- | TRBJ1-1 | TRBV6-1 | - | CASSPGQTGTEAFF | TGTGCCAGCAGCCCCGGACAAACTGGGACTGAAGCTTTCTTT
- | TRBJ1-6 | TRBV18 | many | CASSRNREYNSPLHF | TGTGCCAGCTCACGGAACAGGGAGTATAATTCACCCCTCCACTTT
- | TRBJ1-1 | TRBV5-1 | - | CASSLIAMVGNEAFF | TGCGCCAGCAGCTTGATCGCCATGGTGGGGAATGAAGCTTTCTTT
- | TRBJ2-7 | TRBV19 | - | CASSIGLAYEQYF | TGTGCCAGTAGTATAGGACTCGCCTACGAGCAGTACTTC
- | TRBJ2-5 | TRBV19 | many | CASSVETGQETQYF | TGTGCCAGTAGTGTAGAGACAGGCCAAGAGACCCAGTACTTC
- | TRBJ1-3 | TRBV5-1 | - | CASSPPSGNTIYF | TGCGCCAGCAGCCCACCCTCTGGAAACACCATATATTTT
- | TRBJ2-5 | TRBV5-4 | - | CASSTNTGPQETQYF | TGTGCCAGCAGCACTAACACGGGCCCTCAAGAGACCCAGTACTTC
- | TRBJ1-2 | TRBV7-2 | - | CASSLAQGRAYGYTF | TGTGCCAGCAGCTTAGCGCAGGGACGCGCCTATGGCTACACCTTC
- | TRBJ1-1 | TRBV6-5 | - | CASSYRRLREAFF | TGTGCCAGCAGTTACAGGAGATTGCGGGAAGCTTTCTTT
- | TRBJ2-1 | TRBV11-2 | - | CASSLDRDSYSYNEQFF | TGTGCCAGCAGCTTAGATAGGGACTCTTACTCCTACAATGAGCAGTTCTTC
TRBD1 | TRBJ1-2 | TRBV15 | - | CATSRGTQGTDGRLGGYTF | TGTGCCACCAGCAGAGGCACACAAGGGACAGATGGGAGACTTGGAGGCTACACCTTC
- | TRBJ1-2 | TRBV25-1 | - | CASSARGWSEDGPYGYTF | TGTGCCAGCAGTGCGCGGGGATGGTCGGAAGATGGTCCCTATGGCTACACCTTC
- | TRBJ2-7 | TRBV6-1 | - | CASSSLYEQYF | TGTGCCAGCAGTTCCCTCTACGAGCAGTACTTC
TRBD1 | TRBJ1-4 | TRBV5-4 | few | CASSTDRVDEKLFF | TGTGCCAGCAGCACAGACAGGGTCGATGAAAAACTGTTTTTT
- | TRBJ2-1 | TRBV9 | - | CASSAPASGWSYNEQFF | TGTGCCAGCAGCGCCCCCGCATCAGGGTGGTCCTACAATGAGCAGTTCTTC
- | TRBJ2-5 | TRBV6-6 | - | CASGAVQETQYF | TGTGCCAGCGGGGCGGTTCAAGAGACCCAGTACTTC